This T cell receptor beta chain was profiled in a study of Ad26.COV2.S vaccination and SARS-CoV-2 variants. Overall study context: The authors gave Ad26.COV2.S intramuscularly, either once or twice 56 days apart. Overall study findings and caveats: In TCR breadth and depth analyses, total T cell responses may have been underestimated.

Treatment of the sample: some 20 received Ad26.COV2.S at low or high dose, single or two shots; about 5 received placebo; per-sample allocation not given. Collection of the samples took place on day 63 after the first injection of vaccine or placebo. It was an adult aged 18-55 years in Boston who was the donor. The CDR3 totals 17 residues. Trimming stripped 4 bases from V and 4 bases from J, with 19 bases between. Germline values: CDR1 SGHVS, CDR2 FNYEAQ. Concerning this clone: What it binds is not known.

Sequencing was performed with immunoSEQ multiplex PCR; in TCRdb, only in-frame clones are kept and a portion is missing. Among 450,000 to 550,000 clones, roughly 89% were seen once, and the ten largest hold about 2.7%. This chain uses TRBV7-6 with TRBJ2-2, with D tentatively TRBD2 (7 bases). The sample here was peripheral blood, taken in a trial of Ad26.COV2.S vaccine versus placebo. This receptor was identified in a person between 18 and 65 years old who received the Ad26.COV2.S COVID-19 vaccine or a placebo. CDR3 sequence reads: CASSSLFRGAFTGELFF. CDR3 sequence (DNA): TGTGCCAGCAGCTCTCTTTTCCGGGGGGCCTTCACCGGGGAGCTGTTTTTT. Full variable domain (outside the CDR3, taken from reference TRBV7-6 and TRBJ2-2): GAGVSQSPRYKVTKRGQDVALRCDPISGHVSLYWYRQALGQGPEFLTYFNYEAQQDKSGLPNDRFSAERPEGSISTLTIQRTEQRDSAMYRCASSSLFRGAFTGELFFGEGSRLTVL.